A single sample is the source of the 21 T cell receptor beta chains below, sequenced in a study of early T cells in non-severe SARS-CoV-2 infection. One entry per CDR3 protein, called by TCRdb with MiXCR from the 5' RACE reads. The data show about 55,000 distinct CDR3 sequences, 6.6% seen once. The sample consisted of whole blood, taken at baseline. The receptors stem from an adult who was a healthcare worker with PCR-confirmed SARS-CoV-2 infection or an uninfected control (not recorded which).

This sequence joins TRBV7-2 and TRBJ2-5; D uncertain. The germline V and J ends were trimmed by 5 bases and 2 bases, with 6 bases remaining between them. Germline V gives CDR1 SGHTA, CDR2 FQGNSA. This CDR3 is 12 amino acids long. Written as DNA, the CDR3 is TGTGCCAGCAGCCCAGGACAAGAGACCCAGTACTTC. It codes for CASSPGQETQYF.

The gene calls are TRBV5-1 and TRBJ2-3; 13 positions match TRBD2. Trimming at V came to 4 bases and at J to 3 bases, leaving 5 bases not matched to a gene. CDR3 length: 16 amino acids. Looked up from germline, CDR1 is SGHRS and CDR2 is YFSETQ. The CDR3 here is CASSEGLAGSTDTQYF. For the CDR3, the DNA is TGCGCCAGCAGCGAGGGACTAGCGGGGTCAACAGATACGCAGTATTTT. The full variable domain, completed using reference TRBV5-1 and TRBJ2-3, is KAGVTQTPRYLIKTRGQQVTLSCSPISGHRSVSWYQQTPGQGLQFLFEYFSETQRNKGNFPGRFSGRQFSNSRSEMNVSTLELGDSALYLCASSEGLAGSTDTQYFGPGTRLTVL.

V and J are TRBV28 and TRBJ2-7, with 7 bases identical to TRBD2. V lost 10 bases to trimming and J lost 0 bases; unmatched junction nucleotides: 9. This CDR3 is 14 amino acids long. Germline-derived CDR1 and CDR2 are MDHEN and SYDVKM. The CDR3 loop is CATKAGLSSYEQYF. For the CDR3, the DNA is TGTGCCACCAAAGCGGGGCTTAGCTCCTACGAGCAGTACTTC.

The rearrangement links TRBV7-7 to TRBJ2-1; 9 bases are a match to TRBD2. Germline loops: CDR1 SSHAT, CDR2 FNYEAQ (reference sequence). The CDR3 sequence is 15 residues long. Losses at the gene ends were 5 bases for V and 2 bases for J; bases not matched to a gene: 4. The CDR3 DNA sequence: TGTGCCAGCAGCAGTAGCGGGGGCCCCTACAATGAGCAGTTCTTC. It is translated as CASSSSGGPYNEQFF.

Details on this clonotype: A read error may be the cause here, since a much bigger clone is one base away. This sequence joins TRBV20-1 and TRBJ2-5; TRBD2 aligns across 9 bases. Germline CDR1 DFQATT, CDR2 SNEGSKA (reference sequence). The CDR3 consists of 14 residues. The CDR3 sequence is CSAKTGLASETPYF. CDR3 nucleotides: TGCAGTGCAAAAACCGGACTAGCGTCTGAGACCCCGTACTTC.

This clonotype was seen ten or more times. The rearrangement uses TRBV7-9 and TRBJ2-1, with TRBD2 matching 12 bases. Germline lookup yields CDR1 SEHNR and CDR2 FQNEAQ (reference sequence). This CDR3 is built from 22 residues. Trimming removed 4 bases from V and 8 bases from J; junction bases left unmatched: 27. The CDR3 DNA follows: TGTGCCAGCAGCTCCACCTCAACGGCCGGGACTAGCGGGCCCCCGGGTCCGTATGAGCAGTTCTTC. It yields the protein CASSSTSTAGTSGPPGPYEQFF.

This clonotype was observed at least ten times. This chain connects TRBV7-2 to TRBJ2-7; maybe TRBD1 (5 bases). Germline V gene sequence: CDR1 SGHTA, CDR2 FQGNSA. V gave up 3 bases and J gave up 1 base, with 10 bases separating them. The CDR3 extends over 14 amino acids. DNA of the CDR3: TGTGCCAGCAGCTTTTCCAGGGCATCCTACGAGCAGTACTTC. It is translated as CASSFSRASYEQYF.

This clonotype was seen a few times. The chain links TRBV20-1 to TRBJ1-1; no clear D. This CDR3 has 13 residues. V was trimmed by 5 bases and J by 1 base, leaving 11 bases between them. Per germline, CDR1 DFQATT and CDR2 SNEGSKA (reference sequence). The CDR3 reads CSASKEGNTEAFF. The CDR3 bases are TGCAGTGCTTCAAAGGAGGGGAACACTGAAGCTTTCTTT.

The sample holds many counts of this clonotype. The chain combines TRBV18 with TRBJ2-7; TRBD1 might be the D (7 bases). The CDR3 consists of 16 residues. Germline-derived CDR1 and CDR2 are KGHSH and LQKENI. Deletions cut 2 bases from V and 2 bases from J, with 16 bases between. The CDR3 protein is CASSPVFQGGTYEQYF. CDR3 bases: TGTGCCAGCTCACCAGTCTTTCAGGGGGGAACCTACGAGCAGTACTTC.

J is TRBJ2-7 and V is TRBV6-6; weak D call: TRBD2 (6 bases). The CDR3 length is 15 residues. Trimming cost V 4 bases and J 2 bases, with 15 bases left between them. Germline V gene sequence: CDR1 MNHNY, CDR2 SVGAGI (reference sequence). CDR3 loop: CASSSTGLSPYEQYF. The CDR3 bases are TGTGCCAGCAGTTCCACGGGACTTTCTCCCTACGAGCAGTACTTC.

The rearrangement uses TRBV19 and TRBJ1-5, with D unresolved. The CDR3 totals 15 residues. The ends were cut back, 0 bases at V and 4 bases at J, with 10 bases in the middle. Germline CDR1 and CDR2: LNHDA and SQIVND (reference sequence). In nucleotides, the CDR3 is TGTGCCAGTAGTATAGACCCCGCAGAGAATCAGCCCCAGCATTTT. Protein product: CASSIDPAENQPQHF.

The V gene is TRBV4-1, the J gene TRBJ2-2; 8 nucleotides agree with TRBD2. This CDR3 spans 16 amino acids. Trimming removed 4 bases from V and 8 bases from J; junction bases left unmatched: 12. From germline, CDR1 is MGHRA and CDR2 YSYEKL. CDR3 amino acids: CASSPHLAGGGGELFF. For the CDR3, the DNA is TGCGCCAGCAGCCCCCACCTGGCGGGGGGCGGTGGGGAGCTGTTTTTT.

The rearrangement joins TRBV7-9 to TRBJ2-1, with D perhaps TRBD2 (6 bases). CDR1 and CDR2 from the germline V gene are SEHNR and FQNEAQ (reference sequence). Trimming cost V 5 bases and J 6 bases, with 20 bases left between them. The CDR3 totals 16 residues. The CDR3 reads CASSQPAGGTSNEQFF. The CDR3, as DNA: TGTGCCAGCAGCCAACCCGCCGGGGGTACTTCCAATGAGCAGTTCTTC.

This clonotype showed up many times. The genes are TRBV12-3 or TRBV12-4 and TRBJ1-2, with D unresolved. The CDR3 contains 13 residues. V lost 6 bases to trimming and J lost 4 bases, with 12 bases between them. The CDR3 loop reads CASRSAGSYGYTF. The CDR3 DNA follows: TGTGCCAGCAGAAGTGCCGGGAGCTATGGCTACACCTTC.

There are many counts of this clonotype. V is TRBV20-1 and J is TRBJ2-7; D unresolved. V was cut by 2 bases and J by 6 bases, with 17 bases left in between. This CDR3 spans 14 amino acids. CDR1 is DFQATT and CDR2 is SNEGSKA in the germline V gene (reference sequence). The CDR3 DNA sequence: TGCAGTGCTAGATCCGGGCGAACACCCATCGAGCAGTACTTC. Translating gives CSARSGRTPIEQYF.

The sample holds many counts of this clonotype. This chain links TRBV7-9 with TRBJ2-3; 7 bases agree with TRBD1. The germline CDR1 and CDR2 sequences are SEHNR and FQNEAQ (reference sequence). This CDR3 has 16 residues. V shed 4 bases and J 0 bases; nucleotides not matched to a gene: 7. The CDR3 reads CASSSDRAFSTDTQYF. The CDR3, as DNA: TGTGCCAGCAGCTCCGACAGGGCCTTTAGCACAGATACGCAGTATTTT.

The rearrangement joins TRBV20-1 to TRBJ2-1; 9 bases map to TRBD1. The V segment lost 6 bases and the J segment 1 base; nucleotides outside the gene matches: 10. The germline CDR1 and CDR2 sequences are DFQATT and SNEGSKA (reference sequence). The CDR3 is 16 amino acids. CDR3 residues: CSAPPRTGVSYNEQFF. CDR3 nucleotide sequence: TGCAGTGCCCCACCCCGGACAGGGGTGTCCTACAATGAGCAGTTCTTC.

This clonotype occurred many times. CDR3 sequence reads: CSAIPLHKNTEAFF. Written as DNA, the CDR3 is TGCAGTGCTATCCCCCTCCATAAGAACACTGAAGCTTTCTTT. V usage is TRBV20-1 and J usage is TRBJ1-1, with D hard to call. The CDR3 runs to 14 residues. Germline CDR1 reads DFQATT; CDR2 reads SNEGSKA (reference sequence). V was cut by 4 bases and J by 1 base, with 13 bases left in between.

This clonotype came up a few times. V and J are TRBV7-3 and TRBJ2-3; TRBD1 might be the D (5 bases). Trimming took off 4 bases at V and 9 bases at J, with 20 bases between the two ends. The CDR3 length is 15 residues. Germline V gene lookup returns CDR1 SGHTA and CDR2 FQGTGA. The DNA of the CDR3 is TGTGCCAGCAGCTCAGATTTACTGACAGTAAAAACGCAGTATTTT. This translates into CASSSDLLTVKTQYF.

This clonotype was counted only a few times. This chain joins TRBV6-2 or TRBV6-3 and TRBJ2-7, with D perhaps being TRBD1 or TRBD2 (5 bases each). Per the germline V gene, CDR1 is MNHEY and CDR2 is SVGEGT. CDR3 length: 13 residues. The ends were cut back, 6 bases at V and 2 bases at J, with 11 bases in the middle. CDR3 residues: CASRGRNTYEQYF. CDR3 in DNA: TGTGCCAGCAGGGGACGGAACACCTACGAGCAGTACTTC.

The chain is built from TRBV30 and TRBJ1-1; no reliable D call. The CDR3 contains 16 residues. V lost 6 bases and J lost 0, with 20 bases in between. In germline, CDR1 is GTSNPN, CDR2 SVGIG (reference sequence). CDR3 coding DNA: TGTGCCTGCAGGTCGGCGTCCCGGGCAATGAACACTGAAGCTTTCTTT. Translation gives CACRSASRAMNTEAFF. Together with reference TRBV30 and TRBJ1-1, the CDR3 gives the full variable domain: SQTIHQWPATLVQPVGSPLSLECTVEGTSNPNLYWYRQAAGRGLQLLFYSVGIGQISSEVPQNLSASRPQDRQFILSSKKLLLSDSGFYLCACRSASRAMNTEAFFGQGTRLTVV.